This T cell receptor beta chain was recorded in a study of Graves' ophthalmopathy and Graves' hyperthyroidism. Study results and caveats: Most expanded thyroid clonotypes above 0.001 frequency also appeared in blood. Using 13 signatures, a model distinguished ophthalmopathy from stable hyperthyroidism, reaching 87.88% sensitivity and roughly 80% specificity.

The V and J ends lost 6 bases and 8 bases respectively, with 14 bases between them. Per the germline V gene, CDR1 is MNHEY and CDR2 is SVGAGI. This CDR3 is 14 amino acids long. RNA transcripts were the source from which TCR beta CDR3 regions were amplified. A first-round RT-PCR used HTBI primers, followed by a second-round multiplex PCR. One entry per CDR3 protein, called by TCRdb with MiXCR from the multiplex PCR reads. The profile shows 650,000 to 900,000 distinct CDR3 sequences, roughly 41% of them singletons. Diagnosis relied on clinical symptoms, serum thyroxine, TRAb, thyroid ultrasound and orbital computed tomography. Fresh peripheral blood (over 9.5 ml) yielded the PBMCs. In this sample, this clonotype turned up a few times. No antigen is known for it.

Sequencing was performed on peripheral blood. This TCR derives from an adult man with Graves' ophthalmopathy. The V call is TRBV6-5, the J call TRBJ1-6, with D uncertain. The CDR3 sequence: CASSREAGDSPLHF. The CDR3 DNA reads TGTGCCAGCAGCCGGGAGGCAGGAGATTCACCCCTCCACTTT.